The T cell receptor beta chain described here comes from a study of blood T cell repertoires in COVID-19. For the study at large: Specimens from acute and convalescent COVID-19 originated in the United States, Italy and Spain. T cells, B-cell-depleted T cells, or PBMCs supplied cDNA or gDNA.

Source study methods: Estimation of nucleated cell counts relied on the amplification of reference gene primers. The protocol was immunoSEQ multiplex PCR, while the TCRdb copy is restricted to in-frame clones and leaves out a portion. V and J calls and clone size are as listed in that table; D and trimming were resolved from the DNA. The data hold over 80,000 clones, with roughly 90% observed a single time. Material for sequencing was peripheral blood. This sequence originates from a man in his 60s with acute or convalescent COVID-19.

In DNA form, the CDR3 reads TGTGCCAGCAGCCCCGAGGGGGGGTGGCCAACTGAGACCCAGTACTTC. Translating gives CASSPEGGWPTETQYF. The J gene is TRBJ2-5, the V gene TRBV28, with D tentatively TRBD2 (7 bases). V lost 6 bases and J 5 bases, leaving 22 bases between the germline ends. The CDR3 spans 16 residues. Germline V CDR1 and CDR2: MDHEN, SYDVKM.